This T cell receptor (beta chain) was obtained from a study of T-cell reconstitution after alpha-beta-depleted transplantation in children. As it was prepared, the TCRbeta library received unique molecular identifiers. In TCRdb, the PCR reads were re-called with MiXCR into one record per CDR3 protein. The sample has around 300,000 distinct CDR3 sequences; 20% to 30% are singletons. The sequence derives from a male patient aged 10 to 17 who had a stem cell transplant for acute lymphoblastic leukemia, so the T cells may come from the graft donor. The specimen was PBMCs, mostly from graft donor cells, collected 180 days after TCRalphabeta/CD19-depleted stem cell transplant.

CDR3 residues: CASTKRDRAAYNEQFF. Written as DNA, the CDR3 is TGCGCCAGCACCAAAAGGGACAGGGCGGCCTACAATGAGCAGTTCTTC. The V and J genes are TRBV5-1 and TRBJ2-1; 9 bases agree with TRBD1. With 6 bases clipped from V and 2 bases from J, the junction kept 9 bases outside the gene matches. The CDR3 is 16 amino acids. Germline V gene lookup returns CDR1 SGHRS and CDR2 YFSETQ.